Each of the 32 T cell receptor beta chains below was sequenced from the same sample in a study of blood T cell repertoires in COVID-19. TCRdb keeps only in-frame clones here, not all; method: immunoSEQ multiplex PCR. The table records 200,000 to 250,000 clones, about 90% of them present only once. Material for sequencing was peripheral blood. The receptors derive from a man younger than 45 with acute or convalescent COVID-19.

This clone has a single count. V usage is TRBV5-1 and J usage is TRBJ2-7; 13 bases match TRBD2. The CDR3 runs 17 residues. The trim removed 2 bases at V and 5 bases at J, leaving 10 bases unmatched. Germline loops: CDR1 SGHRS, CDR2 YFSETQ. The CDR3 reads CASSLGLAGAASNEQYF. For the CDR3, the DNA is TGCGCCAGCAGCTTAGGACTAGCGGGAGCCGCGTCCAACGAGCAGTACTTC.

This clone was counted a single time. V gene TRBV10-1 combines with J gene TRBJ1-1; maybe TRBD1 (5 bases). The germline CDR1 and CDR2 sequences are WNHNN and SYGVQD (reference sequence). The CDR3 is made up of 15 amino acids. V was pared by 6 bases and J by 1 base, with 15 bases between. The CDR3: CASSLDGAGNTEAFF. The CDR3 nucleotides read TGCGCCAGCAGCTTGGATGGGGCAGGGAACACTGAAGCTTTCTTT.

The chain uses TRBV6-5 and TRBJ1-2; possibly TRBD1 for D (5 bases). The ends were cut back, 10 bases at V and 5 bases at J, with 20 bases in the middle. CDR1 and CDR2 from the germline V gene are MNHEY and SVGAGI. The CDR3 is 14 amino acids. The CDR3 DNA reads as TGTGCCACCATTAGGGGCAGTTTATGGTATGGCTACACCTTC. Translating it yields CATIRGSLWYGYTF.

V usage is TRBV6-5 and J usage is TRBJ1-1; D ambiguous. V lost 2 bases, J lost 2 bases, and 6 bases lay in between. CDR1 is MNHEY and CDR2 is SVGAGI in the germline V gene. The CDR3 extends over 13 amino acids. The CDR3 loop is CASSYGGNTEAFF. DNA for the CDR3: TGTGCCAGCAGTTACGGAGGCAACACTGAAGCTTTCTTT.

The chain is built from TRBV7-8 and TRBJ1-2, with TRBD1 as a possible D gene (5 bases). V lost 3 bases, J lost 6 bases, and 14 bases lay in between. The CDR3 runs 14 residues. The germline CDR1 and CDR2 sequences are SGHVS and FQNEAQ. CDR3 residues: CASSLLEGRDGYTF. CDR3 DNA sequence: TGTGCCAGCAGCTTGTTGGAGGGGCGAGATGGCTACACCTTC.

This sequence joins TRBV11-2 and TRBJ1-1; tentative D call: TRBD1 (5 bases). The CDR3 totals 13 residues. Trimming stripped 5 bases from V and 7 bases from J, with 14 bases between. The germline V gene encodes CDR1 SGHAT and CDR2 FQNNGV. The CDR3 protein is CASSLGHPYEAFF. DNA of the CDR3: TGTGCCAGCAGCCTAGGACACCCGTATGAAGCTTTCTTT.

The chain uses TRBV10-3 and TRBJ1-2; D is undetermined. The CDR3 sequence is 14 residues long. Germline V CDR1 and CDR2: ENHRY, SYGVKD. Between the trimmed V and J ends, which lost 7 bases and 2 bases, there was a span of 14 bases. CDR3 sequence: CAITGGVANYGYTF. CDR3 nucleotides: TGTGCCATCACCGGCGGGGTTGCCAACTATGGCTACACCTTC.

This clone showed up just once. This sequence joins TRBV7-2 and TRBJ1-2; weak D call: TRBD1 (5 bases). The germline gives CDR1 SGHTA, CDR2 FQGNSA. This CDR3 comprises 15 residues. V was pared by 6 bases and J by 7 bases, with 21 bases between. The CDR3 DNA reads as TGTGCCAGCAGTTACCATTCGGAGGGGTTGAGTGGCTACACCTTC. This gives the protein CASSYHSEGLSGYTF.

The chain combines TRBV28 with TRBJ2-1; 10 nucleotides line up with TRBD1. There are 15 residues in the CDR3. V trimming: 6 bases; J trimming: 4 bases; junction bases outside the gene matches: 6. Germline V gives CDR1 MDHEN, CDR2 SYDVKM. Here the CDR3 reads CASRGTGAYYNEQFF. Written as DNA, the CDR3 is TGTGCCAGCAGGGGGACAGGGGCATATTACAATGAGCAGTTCTTC.

This chain uses TRBV28 with TRBJ1-5, with 9 bases matching TRBD1. Trimming removed 6 bases from V and 7 bases from J; junction bases left unmatched: 4. Germline assignment: CDR1 MDHEN and CDR2 SYDVKM. The CDR3 extends over 13 amino acids. CDR3 coding DNA: TGTGCCAGCAGGACAGGGGGTCCCCAGCCCCAGCATTTT. Protein: CASRTGGPQPQHF.

The chain couples TRBV5-4 to TRBJ2-7, with D possibly matching TRBD2 (5 bases). This CDR3 comprises 14 residues. Germline V gives CDR1 SGHNT, CDR2 YYREEE (reference sequence). V gave up 0 bases and J gave up 7 bases, with 14 bases separating them. The CDR3 coding sequence is TGTGCCAGCAGCTTGGATCCGGGATTACGGGAGCAGTACTTC. Protein sequence: CASSLDPGLREQYF.

This clone is a singleton in its sample. The chain has TRBV28 and TRBJ1-3; 7 nucleotides agree with TRBD1. Germline-derived CDR1 and CDR2 are MDHEN and SYDVKM. The V segment lost 7 bases and the J segment 0 bases; nucleotides outside the gene matches: 6. The CDR3 loop spans 15 amino acids. The CDR3 nucleotides are TGTGCCAGCATCAACAGGGGAGGCTCTGGAAACACCATATATTTT. Translation gives CASINRGGSGNTIYF.

The rearrangement joins TRBV7-9 to TRBJ2-3; no reliable D call. Germline V gives CDR1 SEHNR, CDR2 FQNEAQ (reference sequence). Trimming removed 6 bases at V and 0 bases at J, with 10 bases between. The CDR3 totals 14 residues. In DNA form, the CDR3 reads TGTGCCAGCAGTTCGTCTCCCAGCACAGATACGCAGTATTTT. It is translated as CASSSSPSTDTQYF.

This clone appeared a few times. The gene calls are TRBV6-1 and TRBJ2-7; D not certain. The germline V gene encodes CDR1 MNHNS and CDR2 SASEGT. The CDR3 spans 12 residues. V was trimmed by 0 bases and J by 7 bases, leaving 7 bases between them. Here the CDR3 reads CASSEALREQYF. The CDR3 DNA reads as TGTGCCAGCAGTGAAGCGCTGCGGGAGCAGTACTTC.

The chain links TRBV18 to TRBJ1-3; tentative D call: TRBD1 (6 bases). The CDR3 consists of 16 residues. V was clipped by 6 bases and J by 0 bases, with 15 bases between them. Germline V gene sequence: CDR1 KGHSH, CDR2 LQKENI. CDR3 amino acids: CASSDPGHLSGNTIYF. The CDR3 region has the DNA TGTGCCAGCTCGGATCCGGGACACCTCTCTGGAAACACCATATATTTT.

The J gene is TRBJ1-2, the V gene TRBV19; D is unclear. Germline loops: CDR1 LNHDA, CDR2 SQIVND (reference sequence). CDR3 length: 13 residues. The CDR3 DNA is TGTGGTTCGCTCGGGGAACCTAACTATGGCTACACCTTC. Translating gives CGSLGEPNYGYTF.

The chain couples TRBV28 to TRBJ2-3, with a tentative D call TRBD2 (6 bases). The germline V gene has CDR1 MDHEN and CDR2 SYDVKM. Deletions cut 6 bases from V and 4 bases from J, with 11 bases between. The CDR3 totals 13 residues. The CDR3 nucleotides read TGTGCCAGCAGGACCCCGGGGGCAGATACGCAGTATTTT. This codes for CASRTPGADTQYF.

The chain uses TRBV29-1 and TRBJ2-7, with TRBD1 as a possible D gene (6 bases). There are 15 residues in the CDR3. Between the trimmed V and J ends, which lost 2 bases and 5 bases, there was a span of 19 bases. Per germline, CDR1 SQVTM and CDR2 ANQGSEA. CDR3 sequence reads: CSVEYGTKGPNEQYF. The CDR3 nucleotides are TGCAGCGTTGAATACGGGACAAAAGGTCCCAACGAGCAGTACTTC.

The sample holds one count of this clone. The rearrangement links TRBV18 to TRBJ2-7, with a weak D call TRBD1 (5 bases). Germline V gene lookup returns CDR1 KGHSH and CDR2 LQKENI. This CDR3 spans 14 amino acids. The V gene lost 6 bases and the J gene lost 0 bases, with 12 bases spanning the gap. For the CDR3, the DNA is TGTGCCAGCTCCCAACCAGACAGCTCCTACGAGCAGTACTTC. Translated: CASSQPDSSYEQYF.

The chain is built from TRBV5-1 and TRBJ2-3; 8 positions match TRBD1. CDR1 and CDR2 (germline): SGHRS, YFSETQ. The J segment lost 0 bases and the V segment lost 0 bases, leaving 3 bases of the junction unmatched. The CDR3 totals 16 residues. CDR3 residues: CASSLGQGASTDTQYF. CDR3 sequence (DNA): TGCGCCAGCAGCTTGGGCCAGGGGGCTAGCACAGATACGCAGTATTTT.

In this sample, this clone turned up a few times. This sequence joins TRBV28 and TRBJ1-1; perhaps TRBD1 as D (6 bases). Germline lookup yields CDR1 MDHEN and CDR2 SYDVKM. The length of the CDR3 is 16 residues. V was pared by 8 bases and J by 3 bases, with 22 bases between. DNA of the CDR3: TGTGCCAGCGGGACACTAGGGGTCAGGGTACACACTGAAGCTTTCTTT. This sequence encodes CASGTLGVRVHTEAFF.

The J gene is TRBJ1-2, the V gene TRBV28; the D is unclear. There are 10 residues in the CDR3. Trimming shortened V by 5 bases and J by 5 bases, and 3 bases separated the two germline ends. Germline V gene data show CDR1 as MDHEN and CDR2 as SYDVKM. The CDR3 spells CASSQYGYTF. CDR3 bases: TGTGCCAGCAGTCAATATGGCTACACCTTC.

This chain connects TRBV5-1 to TRBJ2-7; maybe TRBD1 (5 bases). The CDR3 is 12 residues long. The ends were cut back, 4 bases at V and 1 base at J, with 6 bases in the middle. Germline V CDR1 and CDR2: SGHRS, YFSETQ. The CDR3 here is CASSGASYEQYF. CDR3 sequence (DNA): TGCGCCAGCAGCGGGGCATCCTACGAGCAGTACTTC.

The V gene is TRBV4-1, the J gene TRBJ2-1; D is possibly TRBD1 (5 bases). This CDR3 has 15 residues. V gave up 0 bases and J gave up 5 bases, with 11 bases separating them. Germline lookup yields CDR1 MGHRA and CDR2 YSYEKL. The CDR3 protein is CASSQDPGIHNEQFF. DNA for the CDR3: TGCGCCAGCAGCCAAGATCCAGGGATCCACAATGAGCAGTTCTTC.

The genes are TRBV7-8 and TRBJ1-5, with D possibly being TRBD1 (6 bases). Per germline, CDR1 SGHVS and CDR2 FQNEAQ. CDR3 length: 14 residues. The V gene lost 3 bases and the J gene lost 6 bases, with 12 bases spanning the gap. The DNA of the CDR3 is TGTGCCAGCAGCTTCAGGGAAGGGGGTCAGCCCCAGCATTTT. The encoded protein is CASSFREGGQPQHF.

The V gene is TRBV28, the J gene TRBJ1-5; D is unclear. V lost 5 bases to trimming and J lost 4 bases, with 15 bases between them. Germline V CDR1 and CDR2: MDHEN, SYDVKM. CDR3 length: 15 residues. The CDR3 here is CASSPLAEPNQPQHF. The CDR3 bases are TGTGCCAGCAGTCCCCTTGCAGAACCGAATCAGCCCCAGCATTTT.

The chain has TRBV5-8 and TRBJ2-1, with 9 bases identical to TRBD1. This CDR3 is built from 16 residues. Germline-derived CDR1 and CDR2 are SGHTS and YDEGEE. V lost 0 bases to trimming and J lost 7 bases; unmatched junction nucleotides: 8. The DNA of the CDR3 is TGTGCCAGCAGCTTGGGGCTGGGACAGGGAGGGAATGAGCAGTTCTTC. Translated, it gives CASSLGLGQGGNEQFF. The whole variable domain, remainder taken from reference TRBV5-8 and TRBJ2-1, is EAGVTQSPTHLIKTRGQQATLRCSPISGHTSVYWYQQALGLGLQFLLWYDEGEERNRGNFPPRFSGRQFPNYSSELNVNALELEDSALYLCASSLGLGQGGNEQFFGPGTRLTVL.

Concerning this clone: This CDR3 is also generated by other DNA sequences in the sample. The chain links TRBV19 to TRBJ2-1; a possible D gene is TRBD1 (5 bases). This CDR3 contains 12 residues. In germline, CDR1 is LNHDA, CDR2 SQIVND (reference sequence). V was pared by 8 bases and J by 7 bases, with 12 bases between. This chain's CDR3 is CASSSGYNEQFF. The CDR3 coding sequence is TGTGCCAGTTCCTCAGGGTATAATGAGCAGTTCTTC.

The chain couples TRBV6-1 to TRBJ2-3, with D tentatively TRBD2 (5 bases). Trimming pared 2 bases from V and 5 bases from J, leaving 8 bases between. Germline-derived CDR1 and CDR2 are MNHNS and SASEGT. CDR3 length equals 13 residues. For the CDR3, the DNA is TGTGCCAGCAGTGAAACTAGGGAAGATACGCAGTATTTT. Its protein is CASSETREDTQYF.

The rearrangement joins TRBV18 to TRBJ1-1; 7 nucleotides match TRBD1. J lost 11 bases, V lost 5 bases, and 11 bases had no gene match. Germline CDR1 KGHSH, CDR2 LQKENI. The CDR3 runs to 13 residues. The CDR3 DNA is TGTGCCAGCTCAGCAGGGGGACCAAGGGTGGCTTTCTTT. Translating it yields CASSAGGPRVAFF.

V and J are TRBV7-9 and TRBJ1-5; weak D call: TRBD1 (5 bases). CDR1 SEHNR and CDR2 FQNEAQ come from the germline V gene (reference sequence). V lost 3 bases and J lost 4, with 10 bases in between. The CDR3 length is 14 residues. The CDR3 DNA reads TGTGCCAGCAGCTTGTGGGGCCCGAATCAGCCCCAGCATTTT. It is translated as CASSLWGPNQPQHF. Full variable domain (outside the CDR3, taken from reference TRBV7-9 and TRBJ1-5): DTGVSQNPRHKITKRGQNVTFRCDPISEHNRLYWYRQTLGQGPEFLTYFQNEAQLEKSRLLSDRFSAERPKGSFSTLEIQRTEQGDSAMYLCASSLWGPNQPQHFGDGTRLSIL.

CDR3 nucleotides: TGCGCCAGCAGCCAAGACCGTCCTACTTACAATGAGCAGTTCTTC. Its protein product is CASSQDRPTYNEQFF. The chain links TRBV4-1 to TRBJ2-1; no clear D gene. V lost 0 bases and J lost 4, with 10 bases in between. CDR3 length: 15 residues. Germline V CDR1 and CDR2: MGHRA, YSYEKL.